The rows below give T cell receptor beta chains drawn from one sample of a study of T cells after yellow fever vaccination. TCRdb ran MiXCR on the 5' RACE reads and lists one entry per CDR3 protein. The sample lists 450,000 to 600,000 distinct CDR3 sequences; about a sixth were seen once. Material: PBMCs, obtained 4 to 5 days after the first yellow fever vaccination. The source is a man aged 18-30 years who received the YFV17D yellow fever vaccine. Each CDR3 is given with its conserved first and last residue. The D gene is left open where the match is weak. The size field is filled for only some rows; it gives once, few, many or a size class.

J	D	V	size	DNA	CDR3
TRBJ2-1	TRBD2	TRBV7-9	few	TGTGCCAGCAGCTCAAGACTGACTAGCGGCTCCTACAATGAGCAGTTCTTC	CASSSRLTSGSYNEQFF
TRBJ2-1	-	TRBV10-3	few	TGTGCCATCAGTGACCGAGGACTACACAATGAGCAGTTCTTC	CAISDRGLHNEQFF
TRBJ2-5	-	TRBV3-1	-	TGTGCCAGCAGCCAAGACGCCGGGACTTGGCAAGAGACCCAGTACTTC	CASSQDAGTWQETQYF
TRBJ2-5	TRBD2	TRBV11-3	few	TGTGCCAGCAGCTTAGGGTTATTAGCGGGGGGGATACAAGAGACCCAGTACTTC	CASSLGLLAGGIQETQYF
TRBJ1-6	-	TRBV12-3/TRBV12-4	many	TGTGCCAGCAGTCCCCATGATTCACCCCTCCACTTT	CASSPHDSPLHF
TRBJ2-2	TRBD2	TRBV7-3	many	TGTGCCAGCAGCTTTCAAGCGGGACTAGGGAACACCGGGGAGCTGTTTTTT	CASSFQAGLGNTGELFF
TRBJ2-3	-	TRBV9	few	TGTGCCAGCAGCGTAGCCCTCGGGGGCATGAGCACAGATACGCAGTATTTT	CASSVALGGMSTDTQYF
TRBJ2-3	-	TRBV20-1	-	TGCAGTGCTGGGGGCAAGGGGAGAGATACGCAGTATTTT	CSAGGKGRDTQYF
TRBJ2-2	TRBD2	TRBV12-3/TRBV12-4	-	TGTGCCAGCACCCTGGGACTAGCGGGGGGCCAAACCGGGGAGCTGTTTTTT	CASTLGLAGGQTGELFF
TRBJ2-5	-	TRBV5-1	many	TGCGCCAGCAGCTTGAATCGGCGACAAAGAGAAGAGACCCAGTACTTC	CASSLNRRQREETQYF
TRBJ2-5	TRBD1	TRBV20-1	-	TGCAGTGCTAACGGACAGGGTAATCAAGAGACCCAGTACTTC	CSANGQGNQETQYF
TRBJ2-2	TRBD1	TRBV6-2/TRBV6-3	-	TGTGCCAGCAGTTATGCCAGGGGGCTCGGGGAGCTGTTTTTT	CASSYARGLGELFF
TRBJ1-2	-	TRBV4-3	-	TGCGCCAGCAGCCAAGGAGAGGGTTCTGACTATGGCTACACCTTC	CASSQGEGSDYGYTF
TRBJ1-1	TRBD1	TRBV5-1	-	TGCGCCAGCAGAGAGGACAGGGCTGAGGCTTTCTTT	CASREDRAEAFF
TRBJ2-5	-	TRBV29-1	few	TGCAGCGTTCAAGACAGGGGAGGGGAGACCCAGTACTTC	CSVQDRGGETQYF
TRBJ2-3	-	TRBV7-2	many	TGTGCCAGCAGCCTAGGGTCAAGAGATACGCAGTATTTT	CASSLGSRDTQYF
TRBJ2-1	TRBD2	TRBV9	few	TGTGCCAGCAGCGTAGGAGGACTAGGACTCGATGAGCAGTTCTTC	CASSVGGLGLDEQFF
TRBJ2-7	TRBD1	TRBV7-8	-	TGTGCCAGCAGCTTAGCGATAGGACAGGGTGGGTACGAGCAGTACTTC	CASSLAIGQGGYEQYF
TRBJ2-2	TRBD2	TRBV20-1	-	TGCAGTGCTACGGGACTAGCCGGACGGACCGGGGAGCTGTTTTTT	CSATGLAGRTGELFF